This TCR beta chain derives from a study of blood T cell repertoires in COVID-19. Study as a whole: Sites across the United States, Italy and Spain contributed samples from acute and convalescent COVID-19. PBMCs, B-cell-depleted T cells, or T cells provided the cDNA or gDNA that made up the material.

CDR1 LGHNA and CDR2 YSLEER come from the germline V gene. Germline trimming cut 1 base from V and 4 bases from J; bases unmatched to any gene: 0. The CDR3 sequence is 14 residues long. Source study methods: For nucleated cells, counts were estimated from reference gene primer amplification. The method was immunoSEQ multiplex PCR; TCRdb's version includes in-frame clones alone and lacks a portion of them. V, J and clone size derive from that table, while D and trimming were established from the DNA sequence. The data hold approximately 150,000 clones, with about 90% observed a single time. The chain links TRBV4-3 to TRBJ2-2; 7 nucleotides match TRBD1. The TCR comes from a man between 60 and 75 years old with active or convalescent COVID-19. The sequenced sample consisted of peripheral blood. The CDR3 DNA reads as TGCGCCAGCAGCCAAGGACAGGGCACCGGGGAGCTGTTTTTT. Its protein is CASSQGQGTGELFF.